This T cell receptor beta chain originates from a study of molecular identifiers for immune sequencing clone quantification. Findings of the study overall: Even with more than 950,000 naive cells present, spiked Jurkat TCR RNA from one cell was reportedly detectable.

With listed TCR primers and previously described methods, bulk TCR libraries were prepared. One entry per CDR3 protein, called by TCRdb with MiXCR from the PCR reads. This repertoire shows hundreds of thousands of distinct CDR3 sequences, 20% found once; its top ten account for about 0.9%. The V gene end was trimmed by 3 bases and the J gene end by 4 bases; junction bases not matched to a gene: 3. The CDR3 is 16 amino acids. Ten or more counts support this clonotype. Its antigen is not known. Input for naive CD8 libraries was roughly 17,000 to 1,100,000 sorted cells; the RNA fraction used was 10%, 30% or 50%.

The chain joins TRBV12-3 or TRBV12-4 to TRBJ2-3; 14 positions agree with TRBD2. The receptor comes from a human donor in good health. Some libraries in this study had Jurkat cell RNA spiked in. The sequenced sample was naive CD8+ T cells from blood, with Jurkat cell RNA spiked in. Sample subset: FACS-sorted CD8+CD4-CCR7+CD45RA+ naive T cells. DNA of the CDR3: TGTGCCAGCAGTTTGACTAGCGGGAGGGGGTCAGATACGCAGTATTTT. This codes for CASSLTSGRGSDTQYF.